The clone carrying this T cell receptor beta chain was seen a handful of times. The data originate from a study of blood T cells in healthy people across ages. Whole-study context: T cells yielded about one barcoded beta molecule per two cells through template switching.

CDR3 length equals 11 residues. Trimming stripped 3 bases from V and 4 bases from J, with 3 bases between. The V gene's germline CDR1 is MNHEY and CDR2 SVGEGT. A J-beta primer mix and a sample-barcoded 5' primer were used in a second PCR of roughly 7 to 12 cycles. TCRdb reprocessed the 5' RACE reads via MiXCR and lists one record per CDR3 protein. Of 800,000 to 950,000 distinct CDR3 sequences listed, about 28% were seen once; the top ten hold 10%. These data were likewise used in another study, on T cells of mothers and their children. Per that paper: Donation came from three healthy Caucasian mothers together with their six children. With the M1S primer of the second PCR, sample barcodes and 2-4 random nucleotides were added. Overlap ran slightly, non-significantly higher for related than unrelated mother-child pairs.

The chain employs TRBV6-2 or TRBV6-3 and TRBJ1-2, with no clear D. Material for sequencing was blood. This clonotype was obtained from a woman aged 40 to 50 in good health. This CDR3 is CASSYSYGYTF. DNA for the CDR3: TGTGCCAGCAGTTATTCCTATGGCTACACCTTC.